The 29 T cell receptor beta chains listed next were all sequenced from one sample in a study of shared clonotypes between healthy human individuals (dated by TCRdb to about 2020). CD8 naive samples were obtained by positive selection for CCR7 among CD45RO-negative cells, yielding a CD45RA+CCR7+ population from which TemRA cells were excluded. The method behind the library was the immunoSEQ multiplex PCR assay. Held by TCRdb, this immuneACCESS table contains in-frame sequences only and omits some clones. Under half of the omission traces to an unresolved V gene where checked; the cause of the rest is unknown. The sample table lists some 2.1 million clones, about 95% of them with a count of one. The top ten clones comprise around 1.1% of the sample. The specimen sequenced was naive CD8+ T cells sorted from blood. The sample's cell subset or site, from its label and the paper: CD45RA+CCR7+. The source is a man aged 18 to 29 in good health.

The chain couples TRBV4-1 to TRBJ1-2; 7 bases map to TRBD1. The CDR3 length is 14 residues. Per the germline V gene, CDR1 is MGHRA and CDR2 is YSYEKL. The V gene end was trimmed by 1 base and the J gene end by 7 bases; junction bases not matched to a gene: 6. Written as DNA, the CDR3 is TGCGCCAGCAGCCAAGGGCAGGGGGTCGTTGGCTACACCTTC. It is translated as CASSQGQGVVGYTF.

This chain joins TRBV11-2 and TRBJ2-1; tentatively, D is TRBD2 (5 bases). The CDR3 has 15 residues. Trimming removed 3 bases at V and 7 bases at J, with 16 bases between. The germline V gene has CDR1 SGHAT and CDR2 FQNNGV. The CDR3 DNA reads TGTGCCAGCAGCTTCTCGCAAGACTACCGGAATGAGCAGTTCTTC. This codes for CASSFSQDYRNEQFF.

The chain employs TRBV28 and TRBJ1-1, with 10 bases matching TRBD1. J lost 4 bases, V lost 3 bases, and 8 bases had no gene match. Germline CDR1 MDHEN, CDR2 SYDVKM. This CDR3 has 16 residues. CDR3 loop: CASSLWGGQGSTEAFF. Here the CDR3 DNA reads TGTGCCAGCAGTTTGTGGGGGGGACAGGGGTCCACTGAAGCTTTCTTT.

This chain uses TRBV18 with TRBJ2-5; the D gene is possibly TRBD2 (6 bases). CDR3 length: 16 amino acids. Trimming pared 5 bases from V and 3 bases from J, leaving 19 bases between. CDR1 KGHSH and CDR2 LQKENI come from the germline V gene. DNA of the CDR3: TGTGCCAGCTCATCAAACCCCGGGACTGACGAAGAGACCCAGTACTTC. Amino acids: CASSSNPGTDEETQYF.

The J gene is TRBJ1-1, the V gene TRBV5-1; TRBD1 matches at 8 bases. CDR3 length: 17 amino acids. The trim removed 2 bases at V and 5 bases at J, leaving 14 bases unmatched. Germline V gene sequence: CDR1 SGHRS, CDR2 YFSETQ. The CDR3 protein is CASSLQAARGRITEAFF. The CDR3 bases are TGCGCCAGCAGCTTACAAGCGGCCAGGGGGCGAATTACTGAAGCTTTCTTT.

This clone was observed a handful of times. The rearrangement uses TRBV7-9 and TRBJ1-6; D is uncertain. Trimming pared 1 base from V and 7 bases from J, leaving 14 bases between. The CDR3 covers 16 residues. Looked up from germline, CDR1 is SEHNR and CDR2 is FQNEAQ (reference sequence). The CDR3 loop is CASSLVLGLGNSPLHF. The CDR3 DNA reads TGTGCCAGCAGCTTAGTCTTGGGTCTCGGGAATTCACCCCTCCACTTT.

The chain combines TRBV11-2 with TRBJ2-7, with 8 bases identical to TRBD2. The CDR3 is 15 amino acids. With V trimmed by 3 bases and J by 0 bases, 4 bases remained unmatched. Germline CDR1 and CDR2: SGHAT and FQNNGV. The CDR3 region has the DNA TGTGCCAGCAGCTTCATAGCGGGGAGCTCCTACGAGCAGTACTTC. Encoded protein: CASSFIAGSSYEQYF. Full variable domain (missing parts from reference TRBV11-2 and TRBJ2-7): EAGVAQSPRYKIIEKRQSVAFWCNPISGHATLYWYQQILGQGPKLLIQFQNNGVVDDSQLPKDRFSAERLKGVDSTLKIQPAKLEDSAVYLCASSFIAGSSYEQYFGPGTRLTVT.

The chain has TRBV5-3 and TRBJ1-3, with unresolved D. TRBV5-3 falls under the ORF class, with uncertain function. This CDR3 contains 13 residues. Trimming pared 0 bases from V and 4 bases from J, leaving 5 bases between. The CDR3 region is CARSLDLGNTIYF. The CDR3 DNA reads as TGTGCCAGAAGCTTGGACTTGGGAAACACCATATATTTT.

This chain connects TRBV27 to TRBJ1-2; D is unresolved. Trimming left V 5 bases short and J 6 bases short, with 16 bases between. Per germline, CDR1 MNHEY and CDR2 SMNVEV (reference sequence). The CDR3 length is 14 residues. This CDR3 reads CASSPAKWPDGYTF. DNA for the CDR3: TGTGCCAGCAGTCCCGCTAAATGGCCGGATGGCTACACCTTC.

This chain links TRBV2 with TRBJ1-3, with a possible D match to TRBD1 (5 bases). The CDR3 runs to 13 residues. Trimming took 7 bases from V and 3 from J, leaving 10 bases between them. The V gene's germline CDR1 is SNHLY and CDR2 FYNNEI. The CDR3 reads CASMAGIGNTIYF. CDR3 in DNA: TGTGCCAGCATGGCAGGGATTGGAAACACCATATATTTT.

The chain has TRBV10-2 and TRBJ2-1; D tentatively reads TRBD1 or TRBD2 (6 bases each). The CDR3 is 15 amino acids. Germline-derived CDR1 and CDR2 are WSHSY and SAAADI. V lost 3 bases and J 4 bases, leaving 13 bases between the germline ends. Here the CDR3 DNA reads TGCGCCAGCAGTGAATCAGGGGACTGGTACAATGAGCAGTTCTTC. As protein: CASSESGDWYNEQFF.

The chain is built from TRBV7-9 and TRBJ2-3, with D maybe TRBD2 (5 bases). The V end lost 4 bases, the J end lost 0 bases, and 17 bases lay between the germline ends. The CDR3 is 17 amino acids. Germline-derived CDR1 and CDR2 are SEHNR and FQNEAQ (reference sequence). The CDR3 sequence: CASSSRDLLFSTDTQYF. For the CDR3, the DNA is TGTGCCAGCAGCTCGAGGGATCTATTGTTCAGCACAGATACGCAGTATTTT.

The V gene is TRBV5-1, the J gene TRBJ2-5; 8 bases map to TRBD2. The length of the CDR3 is 15 residues. With V trimmed by 4 bases and J by 2 bases, 7 bases remained unmatched. Germline V gene lookup returns CDR1 SGHRS and CDR2 YFSETQ. The CDR3 DNA sequence: TGCGCCAGCAGCAACAGCGGGAGTGGGCAAGAGACCCAGTACTTC. This sequence encodes CASSNSGSGQETQYF.

This chain joins TRBV11-2 and TRBJ2-5; D perhaps matches TRBD2 (6 bases). The CDR3 runs 16 residues. Germline CDR1 SGHAT, CDR2 FQNNGV. Trimming shortened V by 5 bases and J by 0 bases, and 16 bases separated the two germline ends. The CDR3 loop is CASSQLALVDQETQYF. The CDR3, as DNA: TGTGCCAGCAGCCAACTAGCCCTCGTAGACCAAGAGACCCAGTACTTC.

The V and J genes are TRBV7-9 and TRBJ2-1, with TRBD2 identical over 7 bases. This CDR3 comprises 14 residues. With 1 base clipped from V and 8 bases from J, the junction kept 5 bases outside the gene matches. CDR1 and CDR2 from the germline V gene are SEHNR and FQNEAQ (reference sequence). CDR3 in amino acids: CASSLGGGSDEQFF. CDR3 sequence (DNA): TGTGCCAGCAGCTTAGGGGGCGGGAGTGATGAGCAGTTCTTC.

The chain carries TRBV10-2 and TRBJ2-7; the match to TRBD1 covers 9 bases. V shed 0 bases and J 3 bases; nucleotides not matched to a gene: 6. Germline-derived CDR1 and CDR2 are WSHSY and SAAADI. The CDR3 is made up of 16 amino acids. The CDR3 reads CASSESEPGQGYEQYF. The CDR3 coding sequence is TGCGCCAGCAGTGAGTCGGAACCGGGACAGGGCTACGAGCAGTACTTC.

This clone showed up just once. Additional DNA sequences in this sample encode the identical CDR3. The chain uses TRBV29-1 and TRBJ2-2; D is unclear. The CDR3 runs to 13 residues. Trimming removed 4 bases from V and 2 bases from J, with 8 bases in between. Germline CDR1 is SQVTM and CDR2 is ANQGSEA. CDR3 protein: CSVGPPNTGELFF. For the CDR3, the DNA is TGCAGCGTTGGACCTCCAAACACCGGGGAGCTGTTTTTT.

The chain combines TRBV12-5 with TRBJ2-7; TRBD2 aligns across 14 bases. V lost 1 base to trimming and J lost 5 bases; unmatched junction nucleotides: 4. This CDR3 has 16 amino acids. Germline CDR1 LGHNT, CDR2 FRNRAP. The CDR3 reads CASGLAGTSGSHEQYF. The CDR3 region has the DNA TGTGCTAGTGGTTTGGCGGGGACTAGCGGGAGCCACGAGCAGTACTTC.

CDR3 bases: TGTGCCAGCAGTGAATATGCAACTAACTACGAGCAGTACTTC. This gives the protein CASSEYATNYEQYF. The J gene is TRBJ2-7, the V gene TRBV6-1; D remains unclear. This CDR3 is 14 amino acids long. Trimming left V 2 bases short and J 3 bases short, with 11 bases between. Germline CDR1 and CDR2: MNHNS and SASEGT.

The genes are TRBV6-1 and TRBJ1-2; possibly TRBD1 for D (6 bases). The CDR3 runs 16 residues. CDR1 and CDR2 (germline): MNHNS, SASEGT. V was pared by 4 bases and J by 7 bases, with 22 bases between. CDR3 region: CASSALPLGHPSGYTF. In DNA, the CDR3 is TGTGCCAGCAGTGCCCTCCCACTGGGACACCCCTCTGGCTACACCTTC.

This chain links TRBV9 with TRBJ1-2; D is unclear. V was cut by 4 bases and J by 4 bases, with 20 bases left in between. CDR1 is SGDLS, CDR2 YYNGEE, per germline. The CDR3 spans 16 residues. The CDR3 loop reads CASSPTMVELAYGYTF. For the CDR3, the DNA is TGTGCCAGCAGCCCCACAATGGTGGAATTAGCCTATGGCTACACCTTC.

The chain recombines TRBV25-1 with TRBJ2-7; D gene ambiguous. V shed 0 bases and J shed 4 bases, with 7 bases lying between them. The CDR3 is 13 residues long. Per the germline V gene, CDR1 is MGHDK and CDR2 is SYGVNS. CDR3 region: CASSEYYGYEQYF. The CDR3 nucleotides read TGTGCCAGCAGTGAATACTATGGGTACGAGCAGTACTTC.

In this sample, this clone turned up once. The rearrangement links TRBV7-9 to TRBJ1-4; 10 bases agree with TRBD1. CDR1 and CDR2 (germline): SEHNR, FQNEAQ (reference sequence). V lost 2 bases to trimming and J lost 8 bases; unmatched junction nucleotides: 5. This CDR3 spans 15 amino acids. Written as DNA, the CDR3 is TGTGCCAGCAGCTTATCGACAGGGGGCCTCGAAAAACTGTTTTTT. Protein: CASSLSTGGLEKLFF.

The rearrangement links TRBV29-1 to TRBJ2-7; D uncertain. Germline V gene lookup returns CDR1 SQVTM and CDR2 ANQGSEA. V was cut by 8 bases and J by 1 base, with 12 bases left in between. There are 12 residues in the CDR3. The CDR3 DNA reads TGCAGCACCTCTGGGCAGTCCTACGAGCAGTACTTC. Encoded protein: CSTSGQSYEQYF.

This chain connects TRBV5-1 to TRBJ2-1; D is undetermined. This CDR3 region has 11 residues. Trimming left V 3 bases short and J 6 bases short, with 4 bases between. CDR1 and CDR2 (germline): SGHRS, YFSETQ. The CDR3 nucleotides are TGCGCCAGCAGCTCCGCCAATGAGCAGTTCTTC. Translation: CASSSANEQFF.

V and J are TRBV7-8 and TRBJ2-3, with 9 bases that match TRBD2. CDR1 and CDR2 from the germline V gene are SGHVS and FQNEAQ. The CDR3 runs 16 residues. Unmatched junction bases numbered 7, after V lost 5 bases and J lost 1 base. The CDR3 loop is CASSPIAGVGTDTQYF. CDR3 coding DNA: TGTGCCAGCAGCCCTATAGCGGGAGTTGGCACAGATACGCAGTATTTT.

This chain links TRBV30 with TRBJ2-2; D might be TRBD2 (6 bases). This CDR3 comprises 14 residues. The V end lost 4 bases, the J end lost 6 bases, and 15 bases lay between the germline ends. The germline gives CDR1 GTSNPN, CDR2 SVGIG (reference sequence). CDR3 DNA sequence: TGTGCCTGGAATTGGGTAGGAGGGGCCGGGGAGCTGTTTTTT. Translating gives CAWNWVGGAGELFF.

Only one count was recorded for this clone. This sample also contains other DNA sequences that code for the same CDR3. This chain links TRBV28 with TRBJ1-1; D possibly corresponds to TRBD1 (5 bases). Germline lookup yields CDR1 MDHEN and CDR2 SYDVKM. V shed 6 bases and J shed 3 bases, with 14 bases lying between them. The CDR3 length is 14 residues. The CDR3 region has the DNA TGTGCCAGCAGCCTAGCGGGGGGATACACTGAAGCTTTCTTT. This translates into CASSLAGGYTEAFF.

V and J are TRBV13 and TRBJ2-7; weak D call: TRBD1 (5 bases). V lost 2 bases to trimming and J lost 3 bases, with 8 bases between them. This CDR3 has 13 amino acids. Germline assignment: CDR1 PRHDT and CDR2 FYEKMQ (reference sequence). CDR3 loop: CASSLRRDYEQYF. Here the CDR3 DNA reads TGTGCCAGCAGCTTACGCAGGGACTACGAGCAGTACTTC.